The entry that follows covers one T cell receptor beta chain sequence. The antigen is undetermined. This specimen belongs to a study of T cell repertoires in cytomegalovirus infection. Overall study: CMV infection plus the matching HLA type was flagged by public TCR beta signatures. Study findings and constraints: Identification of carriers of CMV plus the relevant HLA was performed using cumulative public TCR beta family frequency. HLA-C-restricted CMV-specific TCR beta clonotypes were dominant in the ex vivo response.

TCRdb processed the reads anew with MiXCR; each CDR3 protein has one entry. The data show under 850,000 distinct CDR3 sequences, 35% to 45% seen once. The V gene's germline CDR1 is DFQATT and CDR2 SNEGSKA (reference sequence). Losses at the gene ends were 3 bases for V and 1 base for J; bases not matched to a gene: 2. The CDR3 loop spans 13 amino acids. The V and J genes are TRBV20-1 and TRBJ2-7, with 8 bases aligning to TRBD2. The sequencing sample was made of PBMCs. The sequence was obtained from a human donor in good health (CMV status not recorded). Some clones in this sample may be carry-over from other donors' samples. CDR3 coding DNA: TGCAGTGCTAGGGGGACTAGTTCCTACGAGCAGTACTTC. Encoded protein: CSARGTSSYEQYF.